This TCR beta chain was identified during a study of T cells expressing NK-cell markers. The wider study: In the group of eight sequenced donors, seven were HCMV-seropositive and one was seronegative.

Reprocessing the 5' RACE reads, TCRdb reports a single entry for every CDR3 protein and omits DNA. Its listing shows 300,000 or so distinct CDR3 sequences. The origin of this receptor is a woman aged 18-70 years in good health. Sequenced: blood T cells: a sorted CD56 or NKG2C T cell subset, CD4+ or CD8+ T cells, or bulk PBMC T cells (not recorded which).

CDR3 region: CASSIAGGPGNEQFF. The J gene is TRBJ2-1, the V gene TRBV19; the TCRdb call, TRBD2, lacks DNA for checking. There are 15 residues in the CDR3. Germline V lookup: CDR1 LNHDA, CDR2 SQIVND (reference sequence).